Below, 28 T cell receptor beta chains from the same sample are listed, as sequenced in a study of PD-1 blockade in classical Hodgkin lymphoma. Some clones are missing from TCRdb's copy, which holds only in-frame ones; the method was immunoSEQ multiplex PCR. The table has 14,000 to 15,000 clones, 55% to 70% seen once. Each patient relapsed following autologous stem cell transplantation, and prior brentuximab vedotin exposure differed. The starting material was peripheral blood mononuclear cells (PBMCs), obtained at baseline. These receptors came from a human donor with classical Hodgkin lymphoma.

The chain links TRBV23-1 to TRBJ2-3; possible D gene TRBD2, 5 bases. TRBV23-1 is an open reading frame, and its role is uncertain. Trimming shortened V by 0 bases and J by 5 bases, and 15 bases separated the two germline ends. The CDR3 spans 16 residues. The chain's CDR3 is CASSQSGVPPVDTQYF. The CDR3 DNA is TGCGCCAGCAGTCAATCCGGGGTCCCCCCGGTAGATACGCAGTATTTT.

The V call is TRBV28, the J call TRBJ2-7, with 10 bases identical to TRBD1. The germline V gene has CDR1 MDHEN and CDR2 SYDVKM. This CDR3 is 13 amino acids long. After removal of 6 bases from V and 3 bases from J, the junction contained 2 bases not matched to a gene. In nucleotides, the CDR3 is TGTGCCAGCAGGCGGACAGGGGGCTACGAGCAGTACTTC. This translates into CASRRTGGYEQYF.

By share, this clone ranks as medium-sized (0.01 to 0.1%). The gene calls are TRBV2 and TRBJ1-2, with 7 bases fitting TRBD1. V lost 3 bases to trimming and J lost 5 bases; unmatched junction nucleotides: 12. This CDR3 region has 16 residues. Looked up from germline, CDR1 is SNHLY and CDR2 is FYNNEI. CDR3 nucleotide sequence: TGTGCCAGCAGTGATGCGGGACAGTCAGTGAAGTATGGCTACACCTTC. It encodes CASSDAGQSVKYGYTF.

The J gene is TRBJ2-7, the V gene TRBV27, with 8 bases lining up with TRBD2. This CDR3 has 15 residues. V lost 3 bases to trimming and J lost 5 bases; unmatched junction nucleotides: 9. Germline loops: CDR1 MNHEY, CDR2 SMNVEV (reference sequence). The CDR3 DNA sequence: TGTGCCAGCAGTTTGGGAGCGGGAGCCTGGGACGAGCAGTACTTC. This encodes CASSLGAGAWDEQYF.

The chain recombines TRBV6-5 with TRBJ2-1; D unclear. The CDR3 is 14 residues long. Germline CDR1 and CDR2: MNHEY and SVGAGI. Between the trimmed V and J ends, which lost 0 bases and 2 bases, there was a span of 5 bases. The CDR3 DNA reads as TGTGCCAGCAGTTACTCCCTGACCTACAATGAGCAGTTCTTC. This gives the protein CASSYSLTYNEQFF.

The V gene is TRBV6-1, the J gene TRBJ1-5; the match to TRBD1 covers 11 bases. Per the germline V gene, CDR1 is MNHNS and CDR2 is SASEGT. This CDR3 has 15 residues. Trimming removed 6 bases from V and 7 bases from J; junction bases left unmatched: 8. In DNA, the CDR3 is TGTGCCAGCAGCTATGCCGGGACAGGGGGGCAGCCCCAGCATTTT. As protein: CASSYAGTGGQPQHF.

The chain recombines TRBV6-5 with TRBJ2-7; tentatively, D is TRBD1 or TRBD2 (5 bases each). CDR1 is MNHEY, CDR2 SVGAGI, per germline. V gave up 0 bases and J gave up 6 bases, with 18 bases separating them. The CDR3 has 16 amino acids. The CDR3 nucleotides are TGTGCCAGCAGTTACTCGAGGGGCGGCTCACGGGTCGAGCAGTACTTC. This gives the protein CASSYSRGGSRVEQYF.

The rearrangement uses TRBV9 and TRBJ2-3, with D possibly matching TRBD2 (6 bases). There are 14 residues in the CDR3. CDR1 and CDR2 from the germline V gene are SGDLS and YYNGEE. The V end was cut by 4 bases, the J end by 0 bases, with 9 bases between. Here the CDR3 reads CASSSGLSTDTQYF. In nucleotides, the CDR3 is TGTGCCAGCAGCTCGGGACTTAGCACAGATACGCAGTATTTT.

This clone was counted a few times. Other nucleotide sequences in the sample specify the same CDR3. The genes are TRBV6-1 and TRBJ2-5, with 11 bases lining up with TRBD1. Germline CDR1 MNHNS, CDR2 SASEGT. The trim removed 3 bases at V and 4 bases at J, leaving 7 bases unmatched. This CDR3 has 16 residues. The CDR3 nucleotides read TGTGCCAGCAGTGATCCCGGACAGGGGGCGCGAGAGACCCAGTACTTC. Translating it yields CASSDPGQGARETQYF.

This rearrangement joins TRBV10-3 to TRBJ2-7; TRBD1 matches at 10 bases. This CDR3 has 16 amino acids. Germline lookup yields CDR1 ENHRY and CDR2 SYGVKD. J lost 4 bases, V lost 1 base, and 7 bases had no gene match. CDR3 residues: CAISELAGTGVYEQYF. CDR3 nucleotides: TGTGCCATCAGTGAGTTGGCCGGGACAGGGGTTTACGAGCAGTACTTC.

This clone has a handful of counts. CDR3 protein: CASSLRGSTDTQYF. In DNA form, the CDR3 reads TGTGCCAGTAGTCTCCGGGGGTCCACAGATACGCAGTATTTT. V and J are TRBV19 and TRBJ2-3, with D possibly matching TRBD2 (6 bases). CDR1 is LNHDA and CDR2 is SQIVND in the germline V gene (reference sequence). V was cut by 5 bases and J by 2 bases, with 11 bases left in between. This CDR3 spans 14 amino acids.

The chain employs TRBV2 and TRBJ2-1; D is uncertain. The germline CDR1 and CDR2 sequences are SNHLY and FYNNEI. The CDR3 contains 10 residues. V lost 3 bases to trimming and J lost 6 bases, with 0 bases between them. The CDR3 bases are TGTGCCAGCAGTGACAATGAGCAGTTCTTC. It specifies CASSDNEQFF.

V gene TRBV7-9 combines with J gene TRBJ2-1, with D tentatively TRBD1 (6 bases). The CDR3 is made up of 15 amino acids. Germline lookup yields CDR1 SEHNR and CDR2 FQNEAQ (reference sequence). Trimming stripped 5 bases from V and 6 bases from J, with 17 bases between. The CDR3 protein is CASSLTQGLFNEQFF. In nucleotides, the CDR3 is TGTGCCAGCAGCCTGACTCAGGGGCTATTCAATGAGCAGTTCTTC.

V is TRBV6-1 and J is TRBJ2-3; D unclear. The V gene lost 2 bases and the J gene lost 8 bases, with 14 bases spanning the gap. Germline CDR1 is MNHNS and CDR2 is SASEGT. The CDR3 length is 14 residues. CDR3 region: CASSELAGDGTQYF. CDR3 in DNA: TGTGCCAGCAGTGAACTGGCTGGTGATGGTACGCAGTATTTT.

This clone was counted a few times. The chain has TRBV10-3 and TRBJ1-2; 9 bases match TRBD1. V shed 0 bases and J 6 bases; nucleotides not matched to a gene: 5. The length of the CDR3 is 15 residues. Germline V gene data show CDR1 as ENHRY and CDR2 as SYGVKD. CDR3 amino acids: CAISESDRGRHGYTF. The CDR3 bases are TGTGCCATCAGTGAGTCGGACAGGGGTCGGCATGGCTACACCTTC.

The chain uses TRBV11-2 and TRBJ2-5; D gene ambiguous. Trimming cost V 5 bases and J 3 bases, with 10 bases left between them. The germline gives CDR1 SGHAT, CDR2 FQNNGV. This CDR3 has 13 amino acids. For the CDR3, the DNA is TGTGCCAGCAGCCAAAGGGCGGAAGAGACCCAGTACTTC. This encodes CASSQRAEETQYF.

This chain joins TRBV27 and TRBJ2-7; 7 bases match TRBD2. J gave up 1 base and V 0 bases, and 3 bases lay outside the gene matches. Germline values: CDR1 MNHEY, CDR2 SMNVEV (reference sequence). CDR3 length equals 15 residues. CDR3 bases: TGTGCCAGCAGTTTATCGCTGGGAGGGTCCTACGAGCAGTACTTC. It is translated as CASSLSLGGSYEQYF.

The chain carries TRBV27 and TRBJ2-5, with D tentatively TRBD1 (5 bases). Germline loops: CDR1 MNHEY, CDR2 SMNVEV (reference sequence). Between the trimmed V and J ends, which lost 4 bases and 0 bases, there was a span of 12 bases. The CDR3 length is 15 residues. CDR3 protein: CASSSLRGDQETQYF. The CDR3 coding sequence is TGTGCCAGCAGTTCCTTAAGGGGTGACCAAGAGACCCAGTACTTC.

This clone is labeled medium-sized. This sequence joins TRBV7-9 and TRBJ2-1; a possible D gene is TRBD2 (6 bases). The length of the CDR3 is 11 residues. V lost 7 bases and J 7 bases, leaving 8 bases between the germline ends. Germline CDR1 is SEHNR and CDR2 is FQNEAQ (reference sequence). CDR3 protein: CASNGGNEQFF. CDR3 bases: TGTGCCAGCAACGGAGGGAATGAGCAGTTCTTC.

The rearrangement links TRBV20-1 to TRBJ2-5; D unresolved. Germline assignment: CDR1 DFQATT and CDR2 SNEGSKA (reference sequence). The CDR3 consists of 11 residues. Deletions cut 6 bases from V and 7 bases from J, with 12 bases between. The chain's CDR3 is CSAPGHLTQYF. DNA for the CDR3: TGCAGTGCCCCCGGGCACTTGACCCAGTACTTC.

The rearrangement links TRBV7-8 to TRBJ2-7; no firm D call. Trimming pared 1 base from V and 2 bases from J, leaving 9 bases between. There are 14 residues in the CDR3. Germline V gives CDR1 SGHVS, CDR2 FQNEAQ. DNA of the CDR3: TGTGCCAGCAGCTTAGACCGGAGTACCTACGAGCAGTACTTC. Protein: CASSLDRSTYEQYF.

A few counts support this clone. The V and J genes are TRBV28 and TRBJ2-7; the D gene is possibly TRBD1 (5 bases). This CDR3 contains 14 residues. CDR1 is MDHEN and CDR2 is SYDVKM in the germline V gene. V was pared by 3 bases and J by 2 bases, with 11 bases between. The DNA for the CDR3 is TGTGCCAGCAGTTTCGTCGGACAAACCTACGAGCAGTACTTC. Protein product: CASSFVGQTYEQYF.

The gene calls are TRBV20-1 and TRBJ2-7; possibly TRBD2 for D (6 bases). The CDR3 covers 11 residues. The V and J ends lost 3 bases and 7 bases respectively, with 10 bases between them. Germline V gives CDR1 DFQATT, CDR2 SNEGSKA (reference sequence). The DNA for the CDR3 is TGCAGTGCTAGCGGGAGTAATGAGCAGTACTTC. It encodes CSASGSNEQYF.

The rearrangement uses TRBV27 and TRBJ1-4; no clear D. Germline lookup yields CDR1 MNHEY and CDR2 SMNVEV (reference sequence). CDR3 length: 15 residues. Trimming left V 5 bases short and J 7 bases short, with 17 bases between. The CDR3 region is CASSPWPSRGEKLFF. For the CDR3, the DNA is TGTGCCAGCAGTCCCTGGCCCTCCCGGGGTGAAAAACTGTTTTTT. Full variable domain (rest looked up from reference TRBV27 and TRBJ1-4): EAQVTQNPRYLITVTGKKLTVTCSQNMNHEYMSWYRQDPGLGLRQIYYSMNVEVTDKGDVPEGYKVSRKEKRNFPLILESPSPNQTSLYFCASSPWPSRGEKLFFGSGTQLSVL.

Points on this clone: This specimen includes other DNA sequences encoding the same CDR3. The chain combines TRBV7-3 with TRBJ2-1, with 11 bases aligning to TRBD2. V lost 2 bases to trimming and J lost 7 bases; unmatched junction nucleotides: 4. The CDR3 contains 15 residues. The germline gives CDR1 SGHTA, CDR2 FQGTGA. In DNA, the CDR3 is TGTGCCAGCAGCTTAGTACTAGCGGGAGAGAATGAGCAGTTCTTC. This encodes CASSLVLAGENEQFF.

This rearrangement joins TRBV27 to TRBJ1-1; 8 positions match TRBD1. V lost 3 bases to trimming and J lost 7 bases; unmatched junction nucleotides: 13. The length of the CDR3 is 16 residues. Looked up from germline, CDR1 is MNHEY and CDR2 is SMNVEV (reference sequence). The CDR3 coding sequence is TGTGCCAGCAGTTTTACGGTCCGCCAGGGGGCGGGTGAAGCTTTCTTT. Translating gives CASSFTVRQGAGEAFF.

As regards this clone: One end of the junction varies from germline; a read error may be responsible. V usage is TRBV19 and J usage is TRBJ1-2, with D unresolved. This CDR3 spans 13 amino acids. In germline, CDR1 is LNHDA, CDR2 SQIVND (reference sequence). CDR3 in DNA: TGTGCCAGTAGTCTAGACCCCGGCTATGGCTACACCTTC. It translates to CASSLDPGYGYTF.

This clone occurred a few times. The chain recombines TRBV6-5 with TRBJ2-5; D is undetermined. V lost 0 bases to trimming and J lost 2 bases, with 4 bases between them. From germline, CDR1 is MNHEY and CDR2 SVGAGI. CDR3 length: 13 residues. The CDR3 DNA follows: TGTGCCAGCAGTTACTCGTGGCAAGAGACCCAGTACTTC. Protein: CASSYSWQETQYF.